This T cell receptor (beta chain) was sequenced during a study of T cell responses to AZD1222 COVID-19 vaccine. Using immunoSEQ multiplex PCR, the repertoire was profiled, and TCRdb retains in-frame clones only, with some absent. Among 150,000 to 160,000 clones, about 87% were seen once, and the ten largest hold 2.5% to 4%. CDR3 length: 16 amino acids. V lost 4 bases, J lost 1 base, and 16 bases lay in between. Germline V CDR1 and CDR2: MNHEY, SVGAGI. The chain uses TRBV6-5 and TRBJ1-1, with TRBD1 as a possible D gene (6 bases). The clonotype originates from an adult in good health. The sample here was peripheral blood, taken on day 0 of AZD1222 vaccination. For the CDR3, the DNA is TGTGCCAGCAGTTCGCCCCGGGGCAGGGGGAACACTGAAGCTTTCTTT. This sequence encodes CASSSPRGRGNTEAFF.